This record looks at one T cell receptor (beta chain) sequence and its context. In the original analysis: From reference gene primer amplification, estimates of nucleated cell counts were derived. Sequencing used immunoSEQ multiplex PCR; TCRdb keeps in-frame clones, though not all of them. The V and J calls and clone size were taken over from that table, and D and trimming were inferred from the DNA. The table records under 130,000 clones, about 90% of them present only once. CDR1 LNHDA and CDR2 SQIVND come from the germline V gene (reference sequence). V was shortened by 7 bases and J by 0 bases, with 10 bases between the two germline ends. CDR3 length equals 14 residues. This record belongs to a study of blood T cell repertoires in COVID-19. In the study overall: Sites across the United States, Italy and Spain contributed samples from acute and convalescent COVID-19.

The material sequenced was peripheral blood. This receptor was identified in a human donor in a cohort sampled during active COVID-19. The chain links TRBV19 to TRBJ1-5; D is unclear. The CDR3 sequence is CASTYGYSNQPQHF. In DNA form, the CDR3 reads TGTGCCAGTACCTACGGGTATAGCAATCAGCCCCAGCATTTT.